These 2 T cell receptor beta chains originate from one sample sequenced in a study of cytomegalovirus exposure and HLA in healthy donors. PCR employed 60 Vbeta and 13 Jbeta primers. Method: immunoSEQ multiplex PCR; TCRdb's copy keeps in-frame clones and lacks some. The sample yields some 150,000 clones, 84% seen once. The sequencing input was PBMCs. Receptors were obtained from a boy aged 2 to 10 in good health and CMV-seronegative.

CDR3 amino acids: CASSMAQEAFF. In DNA form, the CDR3 reads TGTGCCAGTAGTATGGCCCAGGAAGCTTTCTTT. The genes are TRBV19 and TRBJ1-1, with D uncertain. This CDR3 spans 11 amino acids. Germline CDR1 reads LNHDA; CDR2 reads SQIVND (reference sequence). Trimming took 3 bases from V and 8 from J, leaving 7 bases between them.

J is TRBJ1-3 and V is TRBV5-1, with 9 bases fitting TRBD1. Germline-derived CDR1 and CDR2 are SGHRS and YFSETQ. V shed 3 bases, J shed 0 bases, and the junction held 7 bases outside the gene matches. CDR3 length: 17 residues. For the CDR3, the DNA is TGCGCCAGCAGCTCGCTCCCGGGACAGGGCTCTGGAAACACCATATATTTT. Translating it yields CASSSLPGQGSGNTIYF.